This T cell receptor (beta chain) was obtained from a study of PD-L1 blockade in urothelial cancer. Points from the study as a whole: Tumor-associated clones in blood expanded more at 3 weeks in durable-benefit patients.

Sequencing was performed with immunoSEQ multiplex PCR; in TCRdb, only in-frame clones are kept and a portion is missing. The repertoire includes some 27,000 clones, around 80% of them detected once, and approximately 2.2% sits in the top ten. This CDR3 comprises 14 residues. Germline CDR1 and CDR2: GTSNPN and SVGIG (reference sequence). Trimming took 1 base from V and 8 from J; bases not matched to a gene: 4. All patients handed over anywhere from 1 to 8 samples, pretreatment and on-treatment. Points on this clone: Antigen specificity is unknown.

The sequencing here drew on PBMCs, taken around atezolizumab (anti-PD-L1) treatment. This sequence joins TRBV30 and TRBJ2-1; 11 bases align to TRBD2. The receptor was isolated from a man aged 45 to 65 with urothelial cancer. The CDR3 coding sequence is TGTGCCTGGAGTGGTAGCGGGGGGGGAGATGAGCAGTTCTTC. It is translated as CAWSGSGGGDEQFF.